The next 10 T cell receptor beta chains were all read from a single sample in a study of blood T cell repertoires in COVID-19. Clones were read by immunoSEQ multiplex PCR, and TCRdb kept only the in-frame ones, dropping some. The profile covers about 180,000 clones, with 79% appearing a single time and around 8.1% taken by the ten largest. The sequenced sample was peripheral blood. These receptors all stem from a woman aged 55-75 years with COVID-19, enrolled during active disease.

The DNA of the CDR3 is TGCAGTGCTAGTTCACGCCAGGGCCACATTAGCTCCTATAATTCACCCCTCCACTTT. Translation: CSASSRQGHISSYNSPLHF. The V and J genes are TRBV20-1 and TRBJ1-6; a weak D match, TRBD1 (5 bases). Germline loops: CDR1 DFQATT, CDR2 SNEGSKA (reference sequence). V gave up 3 bases and J gave up 0 bases, with 21 bases separating them. This CDR3 is built from 19 residues.

The chain couples TRBV9 to TRBJ1-1; a possible D gene is TRBD1 (5 bases). V gave up 0 bases and J gave up 7 bases, with 10 bases separating them. This CDR3 spans 13 amino acids. CDR1 is SGDLS, CDR2 YYNGEE, per germline. CDR3 loop: CASSVGQGGEAFF. DNA of the CDR3: TGTGCCAGCAGCGTAGGGCAGGGCGGTGAAGCTTTCTTT.

This chain links TRBV9 with TRBJ2-1; D is undetermined. The CDR3 spans 14 residues. V lost 3 bases to trimming and J lost 9 bases, with 16 bases between them. From germline, CDR1 is SGDLS and CDR2 YYNGEE. The CDR3 DNA is TGTGCCAGCAGCGAGAGCAATCTCCCGGGTGAGCAGTTCTTC. Translated: CASSESNLPGEQFF.

This clone was found a few times. The chain links TRBV10-3 to TRBJ1-4; unclear D gene. Trimming shortened V by 4 bases and J by 8 bases, and 11 bases separated the two germline ends. The germline gives CDR1 ENHRY, CDR2 SYGVKD. The CDR3 consists of 13 residues. CDR3 protein: CAISGSGGEKLFF. The DNA for the CDR3 is TGTGCCATCAGTGGGTCGGGAGGCGAAAAACTGTTTTTT.

The chain joins TRBV3-1 (or the pseudogene TRBV3-2) to TRBJ2-5; the D gene is possibly TRBD2 (5 bases). Deletions cut 0 bases from V and 0 bases from J, with 11 bases between. Germline-derived CDR1 and CDR2 are LGHDT and YNNKEL (reference sequence). The CDR3 has 16 residues. CDR3 coding DNA: TGTGCCAGCAGCCAAGATAAGGGAGAGTACCAAGAGACCCAGTACTTC. Protein: CASSQDKGEYQETQYF.

The chain couples TRBV19 to TRBJ1-5, with 11 nucleotides matching TRBD1. The CDR3 has 15 residues. J gave up 6 bases and V 5 bases, and 6 bases lay outside the gene matches. The germline V gene has CDR1 LNHDA and CDR2 SQIVND (reference sequence). CDR3 region: CASSFRDRGFQPQHF. The CDR3 DNA reads as TGTGCCAGTAGTTTCCGGGACAGGGGGTTTCAGCCCCAGCATTTT.

This rearrangement joins TRBV5-1 to TRBJ1-1; D is perhaps TRBD1 (6 bases). CDR3 length: 14 amino acids. V lost 2 bases and J 0 bases, leaving 8 bases between the germline ends. Germline lookup yields CDR1 SGHRS and CDR2 YFSETQ. CDR3: CASSFTGLNTEAFF. For the CDR3, the DNA is TGCGCCAGCAGCTTTACAGGGTTGAACACTGAAGCTTTCTTT.

The chain uses TRBV11-2 and TRBJ1-5, with D uncertain. This CDR3 comprises 13 residues. The germline gives CDR1 SGHAT, CDR2 FQNNGV. Trimming cost V 0 bases and J 6 bases, with 6 bases left between them. The CDR3 DNA reads TGTGCCAGCAGCTTAGATCTCAGTCAGCCCCAGCATTTT. The encoded protein is CASSLDLSQPQHF.

The chain is built from TRBV3-1 (or the pseudogene TRBV3-2) and TRBJ1-5; the match to TRBD1 covers 7 bases. J lost 0 bases, V lost 0 bases, and 8 bases had no gene match. The CDR3 has 18 residues. Germline V gene data show CDR1 as LGHDT and CDR2 as YNNKEL (reference sequence). The CDR3, as DNA: TGTGCCAGCAGCCAAGAATTAGAGGGACAGACTAGCAATCAGCCCCAGCATTTT. It translates to CASSQELEGQTSNQPQHF.

The V gene is TRBV6-6, the J gene TRBJ1-5; D is uncertain. The CDR3 length is 17 residues. Trimming pared 5 bases from V and 0 bases from J, leaving 17 bases between. CDR1 is MNHNY, CDR2 SVGAGI, per germline (reference sequence). CDR3 amino acids: CASSLRPGMNSNQPQHF. The CDR3 DNA reads TGTGCCAGCAGTCTCCGTCCGGGAATGAATAGCAATCAGCCCCAGCATTTT.